A single sample is the source of the 16 T cell receptor beta chains below, sequenced in a study of cytomegalovirus exposure and HLA in healthy donors. 13 Jbeta primers and 60 Vbeta primers were used for the PCR. Some clones are missing from TCRdb's copy, which holds only in-frame ones; the method was immunoSEQ multiplex PCR. The listing records 200,000 to 250,000 clones. The specimen sequenced was PBMCs. These receptors originate from a woman in her twenties or thirties in good health and CMV-seropositive.

In regard to this clone: One end of the junction fails to match germline, which may point to a read error. Other DNA sequences from this sample encode an identical CDR3 as well. The chain recombines TRBV2 with TRBJ1-3; D call uncertain. Germline V gene lookup returns CDR1 SNHLY and CDR2 FYNNEI. The length of the CDR3 is 14 residues. Here the CDR3 DNA reads TGTGCCAGCAGCCCCGGAGGGTTGGGAAACACTATATATTTT. Translated: CASSPGGLGNTIYF. The whole variable domain, filled in from reference TRBV2 and TRBJ1-3, reads EPEVTQTPSHQVTQMGQEVILRCVPISNHLYFYWYRQILGQKVEFLVSFYNNEISEKSEIFDDQFSVERPDGSNFTLKIRSTKLEDSAMYFCASSPGGLGNTIYFGEGSWLTVV.

Details on this clone: This CDR3 is also generated by other DNA sequences in the sample. The chain is built from TRBV2 and TRBJ2-7; a weak D match, TRBD1 (6 bases). Germline V gene lookup returns CDR1 SNHLY and CDR2 FYNNEI. The CDR3 is 13 amino acids. Trimming left V 4 bases short and J 3 bases short, with 10 bases between. The CDR3 nucleotides read TGTGCCAGCAGTGTGGGACAAAGCTACGAGCAGTACTTC. It yields the protein CASSVGQSYEQYF.

The chain links TRBV7-2 to TRBJ1-5; D is perhaps TRBD1 (6 bases). Germline V gene lookup returns CDR1 SGHTA and CDR2 FQGNSA. Trimming took 5 bases from V and 3 from J, leaving 11 bases between them. The CDR3 contains 14 residues. CDR3 coding DNA: TGTGCCAGCAGCCAGGGACAACACAATCAGCCCCAGCATTTT. Translated, it gives CASSQGQHNQPQHF.

This sequence joins TRBV5-1 and TRBJ2-7; 9 bases agree with TRBD1. The CDR3 extends over 14 amino acids. Germline CDR1 is SGHRS and CDR2 is YFSETQ. The V segment lost 2 bases and the J segment 6 bases; nucleotides outside the gene matches: 6. Here the CDR3 reads CASSLQGATPEQYF. DNA of the CDR3: TGCGCCAGCAGCTTACAGGGGGCTACTCCCGAGCAGTACTTC.

V gene TRBV28 combines with J gene TRBJ1-1; the D gene is possibly TRBD1 (6 bases). The CDR3 spans 15 residues. Germline CDR1 is MDHEN and CDR2 is SYDVKM. The V and J ends lost 1 base and 6 bases respectively, with 15 bases between them. The CDR3 DNA reads TGTGCCAGCAGTTTATTTGGGGGCCCCTCCGCTGAAGCTTTCTTT. This encodes CASSLFGGPSAEAFF.

The genes are TRBV7-8 and TRBJ1-2; TRBD1 matches 12 bases. The CDR3 has 17 amino acids. The ends lost 5 bases at V and 0 bases at J; junction bases unmatched: 7. CDR1 and CDR2 (germline): SGHVS, FQNEAQ. The CDR3 bases are TGTGCCAGCAGCGATGGGGGACAGGGGGCTACTAACTATGGCTACACCTTC. Protein product: CASSDGGQGATNYGYTF.

V is TRBV7-2 and J is TRBJ2-1; D possibly corresponds to TRBD2 (6 bases). The CDR3 totals 17 residues. V lost 0 bases to trimming and J lost 1 base, with 13 bases between them. The germline CDR1 and CDR2 sequences are SGHTA and FQGNSA. The CDR3 region is CASSLAAGHSSYNEQFF. The CDR3 DNA reads TGTGCCAGCAGCTTAGCAGCGGGCCATAGTTCCTACAATGAGCAGTTCTTC.

The chain recombines TRBV19 with TRBJ1-1, with 8 bases lining up with TRBD1. The germline gives CDR1 LNHDA, CDR2 SQIVND (reference sequence). The CDR3 is 15 amino acids. V lost 4 bases, J lost 4 bases, and 8 bases stayed unmatched. In nucleotides, the CDR3 is TGTGCCAGTAGTACCCTTGGGACAGGTGGCACTGAAGCTTTCTTT. This codes for CASSTLGTGGTEAFF.

The chain's CDR3 is CASTPRAEFYGYTF. DNA of the CDR3: TGTGCCAGTACCCCGAGGGCAGAGTTCTATGGCTACACCTTC. The gene calls are TRBV19 and TRBJ1-2; D is ambiguous. Germline V gene lookup returns CDR1 LNHDA and CDR2 SQIVND (reference sequence). This CDR3 has 14 amino acids. V dropped 7 bases and J dropped 4 bases, with 16 bases sitting between them.

J is TRBJ1-1 and V is TRBV7-8; 8 bases align to TRBD1. V lost 3 bases to trimming and J lost 4 bases; unmatched junction nucleotides: 4. Germline CDR1 and CDR2: SGHVS and FQNEAQ. The CDR3 runs to 14 residues. CDR3 sequence reads: CASSLAGGLTEAFF. The CDR3 coding sequence is TGTGCCAGCAGCTTGGCAGGGGGCCTCACTGAAGCTTTCTTT.

This chain joins TRBV5-6 and TRBJ2-1; 7 nucleotides agree with TRBD1. In germline, CDR1 is SGHDT, CDR2 YYEEEE. This CDR3 has 16 amino acids. The trim removed 4 bases at V and 2 bases at J, leaving 9 bases unmatched. The CDR3 bases are TGTGCCAGCAGCGCCCGGACAGGTACGACCTACAATGAGCAGTTCTTC. Its translation is CASSARTGTTYNEQFF.

The rearrangement links TRBV5-1 to TRBJ1-1; perhaps TRBD1 as D (5 bases). Germline CDR1 and CDR2: SGHRS and YFSETQ. Trimming took 4 bases from V and 4 from J, leaving 17 bases between them. This CDR3 has 15 residues. CDR3 amino acids: CASSPSLRGSTEAFF. In nucleotides, the CDR3 is TGCGCCAGCAGCCCGTCTCTTCGGGGGAGCACTGAAGCTTTCTTT. The full variable domain, rest sourced from reference TRBV5-1 and TRBJ1-1, is KAGVTQTPRYLIKTRGQQVTLSCSPISGHRSVSWYQQTPGQGLQFLFEYFSETQRNKGNFPGRFSGRQFSNSRSEMNVSTLELGDSALYLCASSPSLRGSTEAFFGQGTRLTVV.

The V and J genes are TRBV9 and TRBJ2-7; D unresolved. The CDR3 runs 15 residues. Germline CDR1 reads SGDLS; CDR2 reads YYNGEE. V was shortened by 0 bases and J by 1 base, with 11 bases between the two germline ends. CDR3 amino acids: CASSVGDHRSYEQYF. CDR3 bases: TGTGCCAGCAGCGTAGGAGACCACAGATCCTACGAGCAGTACTTC.

The chain uses TRBV7-8 and TRBJ2-3; possible D gene TRBD2, 6 bases. Germline CDR1 is SGHVS and CDR2 is FQNEAQ. CDR3 length: 17 residues. The V and J ends lost 3 bases and 3 bases respectively, with 19 bases between them. The CDR3 here is CASSLFGEAAITDTQYF. CDR3 nucleotides: TGTGCCAGCAGCTTGTTTGGGGAGGCGGCTATTACAGATACGCAGTATTTT. The full variable domain, its missing parts supplied by reference TRBV7-8 and TRBJ2-3, is GAGVSQSPRYKVAKRGQDVALRCDPISGHVSLFWYQQALGQGPEFLTYFQNEAQLDKSGLPSDRFFAERPEGSVSTLKIQRTQQEDSAVYLCASSLFGEAAITDTQYFGPGTRLTVL.

The rearrangement uses TRBV28 and TRBJ2-1, with 7 bases fitting TRBD2. Per germline, CDR1 MDHEN and CDR2 SYDVKM. There are 16 residues in the CDR3. V gave up 0 bases and J gave up 6 bases; unmatched junction bases: 8. The DNA of the CDR3 is TGTGCCAGCAGTTTATGGGGGAGGGGCAGGGTCAATGAGCAGTTCTTC. Translated: CASSLWGRGRVNEQFF. Variable domain in full (rest from reference TRBV28 and TRBJ2-1): DVKVTQSSRYLVKRTGEKVFLECVQDMDHENMFWYRQDPGLGLRLIYFSYDVKMKEKGDIPEGYSVSREKKERFSLILESASTNQTSMYLCASSLWGRGRVNEQFFGPGTRLTVL.

The J gene is TRBJ2-3, the V gene TRBV27, with 9 bases fitting TRBD2. V dropped 4 bases and J dropped 5; count of bases not matched to a gene: 13. There are 17 residues in the CDR3. CDR1 is MNHEY, CDR2 SMNVEV, per germline (reference sequence). The CDR3 region has the DNA TGTGCCAGCAGTTCCATATCTAGCGGGAAGGTCAGAGATACGCAGTATTTT. Its translation is CASSSISSGKVRDTQYF.